These 9 T cell receptor beta chains share one sample of origin, sequenced in a study of blood T cells in healthy people across ages. A sample-barcoded 5' primer and a J-beta primer mix were used in a second PCR of roughly 6 to 11 cycles. MiXCR was run by TCRdb on the 5' RACE reads, yielding one entry per CDR3 protein. The data hold about 1.7 million distinct CDR3 sequences, with over 25% observed a single time. Sequenced: blood. The receptors shown here come from a woman aged 25 to 39 in good health.

This chain connects TRBV7-2 to TRBJ2-6, with a tentative D call TRBD1 (6 bases). The germline CDR1 and CDR2 sequences are SGHTA and FQGNSA. V shed 5 bases and J shed 2 bases, with 13 bases lying between them. This CDR3 contains 16 residues. The CDR3 sequence: CASSPQGLAGANVLTF. The CDR3 DNA follows: TGTGCCAGCAGCCCTCAGGGGTTAGCTGGGGCCAACGTCCTGACTTTC. Based on the CDR3 plus reference TRBV7-2 and TRBJ2-6, the full variable domain is GAGVSQSPSNKVTEKGKDVELRCDPISGHTALYWYRQSLGQGLEFLIYFQGNSAPDKSGLPSDRFSAERTGGSVSTLTIQRTQQEDSAVYLCASSPQGLAGANVLTFGAGSRLTVL.

There are a few counts of this clonotype. The chain carries TRBV6-1 and TRBJ2-4, with D perhaps being TRBD1 or TRBD2 (5 bases each). Trimming removed 0 bases from V and 10 bases from J, with 13 bases in between. The CDR3 sequence is 14 residues long. CDR1 and CDR2 from the germline V gene are MNHNS and SASEGT. CDR3 in DNA: TGTGCCAGCAGTGAAGCGCCAGGCAGGGAGATTCAGTACTTC. Its protein is CASSEAPGREIQYF.

In regard to this clonotype: This may be a read error: a much more frequent sequence differs by one nucleotide. The V call is TRBV6-2 or TRBV6-3, the J call TRBJ2-7; D unclear. The CDR3 has 14 amino acids. Germline CDR1 reads MNHEY; CDR2 reads SVGEGT. The CDR3: CVSRGGLFSYEQYF. CDR3 nucleotide sequence: TGTGTCAGCAGAGGCGGCCTCTTCTCCTACGAGCAGTACTTC.

This chain uses TRBV24-1 with TRBJ2-3; D call uncertain. CDR1 KGHDR and CDR2 SFDVKD come from the germline V gene. This CDR3 has 13 residues. V lost 4 bases and J 5 bases, leaving 9 bases between the germline ends. This CDR3 is CATSEETGDTQYF. The CDR3, as DNA: TGTGCCACCAGTGAAGAAACGGGAGATACGCAGTATTTT.

The chain couples TRBV6-5 to TRBJ2-3; 8 bases line up with TRBD1. V gave up 4 bases and J gave up 4 bases; unmatched junction bases: 4. The CDR3 is made up of 14 amino acids. Germline V gene data show CDR1 as MNHEY and CDR2 as SVGAGI. The CDR3 protein is CASSSYRGSDTQYF. The CDR3 coding sequence is TGTGCCAGCAGTTCCTACAGGGGGTCAGATACGCAGTATTTT.

This clonotype was seen more than once but under ten times. The chain is built from TRBV7-8 and TRBJ2-7; 9 bases are shared with TRBD2. Looked up from germline, CDR1 is SGHVS and CDR2 is FQNEAQ. The trim removed 4 bases at V and 4 bases at J, leaving 11 bases unmatched. The length of the CDR3 is 16 residues. The CDR3 loop is CASSSTRLAVHYEQYF. CDR3 in DNA: TGTGCCAGCAGCTCCACAAGACTAGCGGTTCATTACGAGCAGTACTTC.

This rearrangement joins TRBV14 to TRBJ2-7; no definite D call. V was trimmed by 2 bases and J by 7 bases, leaving 12 bases between them. This CDR3 region has 13 residues. Germline CDR1 and CDR2: SGHDN and FVKESK. The CDR3 spells CASSQSLSGEQYF. CDR3 DNA: TGTGCCAGCAGCCAATCCTTAAGTGGGGAGCAGTACTTC.

The rearrangement uses TRBV7-4 and TRBJ1-3; 9 nucleotides align to TRBD1. J lost 7 bases, V lost 0 bases, and 7 bases had no gene match. The CDR3 length is 16 residues. Germline lookup yields CDR1 SGHVT and CDR2 SQSDAQ. The CDR3 is CASSLAGTGFRNTIYF. The CDR3 DNA sequence: TGTGCCAGCAGCTTAGCTGGGACAGGGTTTAGGAACACCATATATTTT.

This clonotype was counted ten times or more. The chain links TRBV7-9 to TRBJ2-3; D uncertain. The germline CDR1 and CDR2 sequences are SEHNR and FQNEAQ (reference sequence). This CDR3 has 13 residues. V was trimmed by 1 base and J by 5 bases, leaving 7 bases between them. The CDR3 DNA follows: TGTGCCAGCAGCTTAGAACCTTTAGATACGCAGTATTTT. Protein product: CASSLEPLDTQYF.